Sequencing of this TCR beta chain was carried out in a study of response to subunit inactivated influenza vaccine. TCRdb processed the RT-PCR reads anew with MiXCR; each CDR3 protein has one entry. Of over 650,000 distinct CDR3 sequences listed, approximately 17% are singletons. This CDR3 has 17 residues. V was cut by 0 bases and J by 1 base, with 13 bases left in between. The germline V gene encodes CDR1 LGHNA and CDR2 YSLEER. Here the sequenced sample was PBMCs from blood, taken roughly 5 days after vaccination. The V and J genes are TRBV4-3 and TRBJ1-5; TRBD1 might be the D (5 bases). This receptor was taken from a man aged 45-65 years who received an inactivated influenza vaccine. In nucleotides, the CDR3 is TGCGCCAGCAGCCAAGATTATGGGGACTTCAGCAATCAGCCCCAGCATTTT. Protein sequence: CASSQDYGDFSNQPQHF.